The 14 T cell receptor beta chains below all came from one sample that was sequenced in a study of early T cells in non-severe SARS-CoV-2 infection (dated by TCRdb to the early 2020s). The receptor library was made with 5' RACE. Instrument used: NextSeq 500. TCRdb cleaned the public reads at Q25 with fastp, built clones with MiXCR and kept in-frame beta chains. Rows are unified per CDR3 protein, each entry keeping the most common DNA and genes. The sample yields more than 65,000 distinct CDR3 sequences; more than 3.5% were counted once. In total, the top ten clones hold roughly 3.6% of the sample. The material was whole blood, obtained at baseline. The receptors here all came from an adult who was a healthcare worker with PCR-confirmed SARS-CoV-2 infection or an uninfected control (not recorded which). The donor label of this sample is uncertain.

This clonotype was counted once. The chain combines TRBV2 with TRBJ1-5, with 9 nucleotides matching TRBD1. Trimming took 8 bases from V and 7 from J; bases not matched to a gene: 9. Germline V gene sequence: CDR1 SNHLY, CDR2 FYNNEI. CDR3 length equals 14 residues. CDR3 in amino acids: CASEGQGINQPQHF. CDR3 sequence (DNA): TGTGCCAGCGAGGGACAGGGCATAAACCAGCCCCAGCATTTT.

The chain recombines TRBV10-3 with TRBJ1-6, with 7 positions matching TRBD1. CDR3 size: 14 residues. CDR1 ENHRY and CDR2 SYGVKD come from the germline V gene. CDR3 protein: CVTNPGQLNSPLHF. CDR3 nucleotide sequence: TGTGTCACCAACCCGGGACAGCTTAATTCACCCCTCCACTTT.

This clonotype was observed a handful of times. V gene TRBV7-9 combines with J gene TRBJ2-1, with 9 bases aligning to TRBD1. Looked up from germline, CDR1 is SEHNR and CDR2 is FQNEAQ (reference sequence). This CDR3 spans 17 amino acids. J lost 9 bases, V lost 1 base, and 13 bases had no gene match. CDR3 sequence: CASSLDRWGTGIIEQFF. For the CDR3, the DNA is TGTGCCAGCAGCTTAGACCGATGGGGGACAGGGATAATTGAGCAGTTCTTC.

As DNA, the CDR3 is TGTGCCAGCAGTTCCCTCAGGGAGGGAGATACGCAGTATTTT. Its protein product is CASSSLREGDTQYF. The genes are TRBV28 and TRBJ2-3, with 7 bases fitting TRBD2. The CDR3 is 14 amino acids. The junction had 6 bases not matched to a gene; V was cut back by 4 bases and J by 5 bases. CDR1 is MDHEN, CDR2 SYDVKM, per germline. Full variable domain (missing parts from reference TRBV28 and TRBJ2-3): DVKVTQSSRYLVKRTGEKVFLECVQDMDHENMFWYRQDPGLGLRLIYFSYDVKMKEKGDIPEGYSVSREKKERFSLILESASTNQTSMYLCASSSLREGDTQYFGPGTRLTVL.

At least ten counts were recorded for this clonotype. The rearrangement links TRBV7-6 to TRBJ1-1; 9 bases match TRBD1. The CDR3 consists of 14 residues. Germline CDR1 SGHVS, CDR2 FNYEAQ. The J segment lost 1 base and the V segment lost 4 bases, leaving 1 base of the junction unmatched. The chain's CDR3 is CASSWGQGNTEAFF. The CDR3 nucleotides read TGTGCCAGCAGCTGGGGACAGGGGAACACTGAAGCTTTCTTT.

J is TRBJ1-5 and V is TRBV11-2; D possibly corresponds to TRBD1 (6 bases). The CDR3 length is 14 residues. V lost 1 base and J 6 bases, leaving 10 bases between the germline ends. The germline CDR1 and CDR2 sequences are SGHAT and FQNNGV. The CDR3 bases are TGTGCCAGCAGCTTAGGAGGGGGTCTTCAGCCCCAGCATTTT. Protein sequence: CASSLGGGLQPQHF. The full variable domain, in which reference TRBV11-2 and TRBJ1-5 provide the parts outside the CDR3, is EAGVAQSPRYKIIEKRQSVAFWCNPISGHATLYWYQQILGQGPKLLIQFQNNGVVDDSQLPKDRFSAERLKGVDSTLKIQPAKLEDSAVYLCASSLGGGLQPQHFGDGTRLSIL.

This clonotype was counted a few times. The chain recombines TRBV7-9 with TRBJ1-5; D is perhaps TRBD1 (5 bases). The CDR3 length is 14 residues. The germline CDR1 and CDR2 sequences are SEHNR and FQNEAQ (reference sequence). The germline V and J ends were trimmed by 1 base and 7 bases, with 11 bases remaining between them. CDR3 in DNA: TGTGCCAGCAGCTTAGAGTATCCAGGGCAGCCCCAGCATTTT. It translates to CASSLEYPGQPQHF.

This clonotype came up many times. The V gene is TRBV11-1, the J gene TRBJ1-4; D unclear. V gave up 5 bases and J gave up 5 bases, with 9 bases separating them. The germline gives CDR1 SGHAT, CDR2 FQDESV (reference sequence). The length of the CDR3 is 13 residues. The CDR3 region has the DNA TGTGCCAGCAGCCGGACCGAGAATGAAAAACTGTTTTTT. Translated, it gives CASSRTENEKLFF.

The table lists this clonotype with many counts. V and J are TRBV7-9 and TRBJ2-1; D is ambiguous. Germline V gene sequence: CDR1 SEHNR, CDR2 FQNEAQ (reference sequence). The CDR3 sequence is 15 residues long. Trimming took off 4 bases at V and 2 bases at J, with 12 bases between the two ends. The CDR3 protein is CASSSSVGAYNEQFF. DNA of the CDR3: TGTGCCAGCAGCTCCTCGGTCGGAGCCTACAATGAGCAGTTCTTC.

There are a few counts of this clonotype. This chain connects TRBV28 to TRBJ1-2; no reliable D call. The CDR3 length is 13 residues. The V and J ends lost 1 base and 4 bases respectively, with 7 bases between them. CDR1 and CDR2 from the germline V gene are MDHEN and SYDVKM. The CDR3, as DNA: TGTGCCAGCAGTTTATTGGGAACCTATGGCTACACCTTC. Translating it yields CASSLLGTYGYTF.

V gene TRBV7-2 combines with J gene TRBJ1-4, with D unresolved. Germline assignment: CDR1 SGHTA and CDR2 FQGNSA. CDR3 size: 16 residues. Trimming left V 1 base short and J 5 bases short, with 14 bases between. CDR3 DNA: TGTGCCAGCAGCTTAGATGTCGGCAGAGGAAATGAAAAACTGTTTTTT. This encodes CASSLDVGRGNEKLFF.

This clonotype was observed many times. The chain has TRBV11-2 and TRBJ1-2, with D possibly TRBD1 on 5 matching bases. The CDR3 runs 15 residues. Trimming cost V 0 bases and J 7 bases, with 15 bases left between them. CDR1 and CDR2 from the germline V gene are SGHAT and FQNNGV. CDR3 in DNA: TGTGCCAGCAGCTTAGATCTGGCAGGGTATGGTGGCTACACCTTC. This gives the protein CASSLDLAGYGGYTF.

This rearrangement joins TRBV5-1 to TRBJ2-4; no clear D gene. V lost 0 bases, J lost 2 bases, and 9 bases lay in between. Per germline, CDR1 SGHRS and CDR2 YFSETQ. This CDR3 contains 15 residues. The CDR3 DNA reads as TGCGCCAGCAGCTTGGTCCTGGGAACCAAAAACATTCAGTACTTC. This translates into CASSLVLGTKNIQYF. The variable domain in full, completed from reference TRBV5-1 and TRBJ2-4, reads KAGVTQTPRYLIKTRGQQVTLSCSPISGHRSVSWYQQTPGQGLQFLFEYFSETQRNKGNFPGRFSGRQFSNSRSEMNVSTLELGDSALYLCASSLVLGTKNIQYFGAGTRLSVL.

This clonotype has just a few counts. J is TRBJ1-5 and V is TRBV24-1; 10 bases are shared with TRBD1. The junction had 3 bases not matched to a gene; V was cut back by 9 bases and J by 5 bases. There are 13 residues in the CDR3. Germline V gives CDR1 KGHDR, CDR2 SFDVKD. The CDR3 nucleotides read TGTGCCACCTCGGACAGGGGGGATCAGCCCCAGCATTTT. Its translation is CATSDRGDQPQHF.